The next 26 T cell receptor beta chains were all read from a single sample in a study of T-cell reconstitution after alpha-beta-depleted transplantation in children. Unique molecular identifiers were used in preparing the TCRbeta library. TCRdb itself ran the PCR reads through MiXCR, one entry per CDR3 protein. The table has tens of thousands of distinct CDR3 sequences, approximately 7.3% seen once; the top ten hold approximately 2.4%. The source was PBMCs from the stem cell graft donor, collected from the stem cell graft. These receptors were collected from a human donor who donated a stem cell graft to a child with acute lymphoblastic leukemia.

The rearrangement joins TRBV19 to TRBJ2-3; no reliable D call. Germline V gene data show CDR1 as LNHDA and CDR2 as SQIVND (reference sequence). The CDR3 is made up of 15 amino acids. Trimming took off 2 bases at V and 2 bases at J, with 11 bases between the two ends. The CDR3 DNA sequence: TGTGCCAGTAGTATAAGGTGGCAGGCCACAGATACGCAGTATTTT. This sequence encodes CASSIRWQATDTQYF.

This clonotype was found many times. This chain links TRBV12-3 or TRBV12-4 with TRBJ1-2; 9 nucleotides agree with TRBD1. The CDR3 totals 16 residues. The junction had 16 bases not matched to a gene; V was cut back by 6 bases and J by 8 bases. The CDR3 coding sequence is TGTGCCAGCAGCTCCCTGGGACAGGGATCGAGTGGAGGCTACACCTTC. Protein sequence: CASSSLGQGSSGGYTF.

This clonotype was seen many times. The genes are TRBV20-1 and TRBJ2-3; a possible D gene is TRBD2 (5 bases). The V gene's germline CDR1 is DFQATT and CDR2 SNEGSKA (reference sequence). This CDR3 has 13 residues. V was pared by 1 base and J by 4 bases, with 9 bases between. CDR3 residues: CSARGSSADTQYF. The DNA for the CDR3 is TGCAGTGCTAGAGGGAGTAGCGCAGATACGCAGTATTTT.

This clonotype was picked up many times. The V and J genes are TRBV28 and TRBJ1-3, with D possibly being TRBD1 (5 bases). The V gene lost 5 bases and the J gene lost 0 bases, with 8 bases spanning the gap. CDR1 and CDR2 (germline): MDHEN, SYDVKM. This CDR3 region has 14 residues. Here the CDR3 DNA reads TGTGCCAGCAGTCCGGACATCTCTGGAAACACCATATATTTT. This encodes CASSPDISGNTIYF.

This clonotype occurred many times. J is TRBJ2-7 and V is TRBV3-1, with 10 bases lining up with TRBD1. There are 15 residues in the CDR3. The trim removed 2 bases at V and 6 bases at J, leaving 7 bases unmatched. Germline values: CDR1 LGHDT, CDR2 YNNKEL (reference sequence). This chain's CDR3 is CASSQLRDRGGEQYF. The CDR3, as DNA: TGTGCCAGCAGCCAACTGCGGGACAGGGGAGGCGAGCAGTACTTC.

A few counts support this clonotype. The V gene is TRBV7-8, the J gene TRBJ2-1, with D uncertain. The CDR3 contains 11 residues. The germline V and J ends were trimmed by 5 bases and 6 bases, with 5 bases remaining between them. Germline V gene data show CDR1 as SGHVS and CDR2 as FQNEAQ. The CDR3 is CASSMVNEQFF. The CDR3 DNA follows: TGTGCCAGCAGCATGGTCAATGAGCAGTTCTTC. Together with reference TRBV7-8 and TRBJ2-1, the CDR3 gives the full variable domain: GAGVSQSPRYKVAKRGQDVALRCDPISGHVSLFWYQQALGQGPEFLTYFQNEAQLDKSGLPSDRFFAERPEGSVSTLKIQRTQQEDSAVYLCASSMVNEQFFGPGTRLTVL.

This clonotype was recorded many times. The rearrangement joins TRBV7-3 to TRBJ2-7, with 7 bases that match TRBD2. The V segment lost 5 bases and the J segment 3 bases; nucleotides outside the gene matches: 4. The CDR3 contains 13 residues. Germline-derived CDR1 and CDR2 are SGHTA and FQGTGA. The CDR3 here is CASSPGGIYEQYF. CDR3 sequence (DNA): TGTGCCAGCAGCCCGGGGGGTATCTACGAGCAGTACTTC.

This clonotype was seen repeatedly, ten times or more. The CDR3 DNA reads TGCGCCAGCAGGCCCTGGCTGGAGAAAGAGACCCAGTACTTC. Its translation: CASRPWLEKETQYF. This chain uses TRBV5-1 with TRBJ2-5; D remains ambiguous. V was clipped by 5 bases and J by 3 bases, with 14 bases between them. Germline values: CDR1 SGHRS, CDR2 YFSETQ. The CDR3 runs to 14 residues.

This clonotype showed up many times. The chain links TRBV13 to TRBJ1-2; possible D gene TRBD1, 5 bases. The CDR3 covers 14 residues. V gave up 5 bases and J gave up 4 bases, with 14 bases separating them. CDR1 and CDR2 (germline): PRHDT, FYEKMQ (reference sequence). This CDR3 is CASSNGAEIYGYTF. The CDR3 bases are TGTGCCAGCAGCAACGGGGCAGAAATCTATGGCTACACCTTC.

CDR3 in DNA: TGTGCCAGCAGTTTATCGCCGGCGGGGTCCAAAAACATTCAGTACTTC. Residues: CASSLSPAGSKNIQYF. The chain has TRBV27 and TRBJ2-4; tentatively, D is TRBD2 (6 bases). Germline V CDR1 and CDR2: MNHEY, SMNVEV (reference sequence). The CDR3 spans 16 residues. Trimming took 0 bases from V and 2 from J, leaving 11 bases between them.

This clonotype was observed a handful of times. This CDR3 reads CASSPKHGGLMNTEAFF. In DNA form, the CDR3 reads TGTGCCAGTAGTCCTAAACACGGGGGACTAATGAACACTGAAGCTTTCTTT. V usage is TRBV19 and J usage is TRBJ1-1, with D possibly TRBD1 on 5 matching bases. Trimming left V 5 bases short and J 0 bases short, with 19 bases between. The CDR3 contains 17 residues. In germline, CDR1 is LNHDA, CDR2 SQIVND (reference sequence).

This clonotype was seen many times. The chain joins TRBV27 to TRBJ1-6; unclear D gene. Deletions cut 5 bases from V and 8 bases from J, with 19 bases between. This CDR3 spans 16 amino acids. Germline V lookup: CDR1 MNHEY, CDR2 SMNVEV (reference sequence). CDR3 DNA: TGTGCCAGCAGTGCTTCTGGTTTGATCCTCCATTCACCCCTCCACTTT. It codes for CASSASGLILHSPLHF.

This CDR3 reads CASSLEGNWETQYF. CDR3 DNA sequence: TGTGCCAGCAGCTTGGAAGGGAATTGGGAGACCCAGTACTTC. V usage is TRBV5-6 and J usage is TRBJ2-5; no definite D call. This CDR3 has 14 amino acids. Trimming left V 0 bases short and J 5 bases short, with 11 bases between. The V gene's germline CDR1 is SGHDT and CDR2 YYEEEE.

This clonotype showed up just a few times. The chain is built from TRBV19 and TRBJ1-2; weak D call: TRBD1 (6 bases). The CDR3 is 14 amino acids. The ends were cut back, 6 bases at V and 4 bases at J, with 15 bases in the middle. Germline CDR1 reads LNHDA; CDR2 reads SQIVND (reference sequence). The CDR3 coding sequence is TGTGCCAGTAGATTGACAGGAAACAGCTATGGCTACACCTTC. Translated: CASRLTGNSYGYTF.

This clonotype was counted at least ten times. V and J are TRBV24-1 and TRBJ2-2, with D possibly being TRBD1 or TRBD2 (5 bases each). In germline, CDR1 is KGHDR, CDR2 SFDVKD. V was trimmed by 3 bases and J by 4 bases, leaving 11 bases between them. CDR3 length: 15 amino acids. As DNA, the CDR3 is TGTGCCACCAGTGATACGGGACGGGGCACCGGGGAGCTGTTTTTT. Residues: CATSDTGRGTGELFF.

The sample holds many counts of this clonotype. This chain uses TRBV6-1 with TRBJ1-1, with 7 nucleotides matching TRBD1. This CDR3 is built from 14 residues. With 6 bases clipped from V and 5 bases from J, the junction kept 9 bases outside the gene matches. Per the germline V gene, CDR1 is MNHNS and CDR2 is SASEGT. CDR3 nucleotides: TGTGCCAGCAGCGAGGGGGACAGTCGGACTGAAGCTTTCTTT. It translates to CASSEGDSRTEAFF.

This clonotype showed up many times. This sequence joins TRBV29-1 and TRBJ2-1; no reliable D call. Germline values: CDR1 SQVTM, CDR2 ANQGSEA. Trimming removed 4 bases from V and 9 bases from J, with 7 bases in between. The CDR3 sequence is 10 residues long. CDR3 protein: CSVVLAEQFF. The DNA of the CDR3 is TGCAGCGTTGTATTAGCTGAGCAGTTCTTC.

This clonotype was counted at least ten times. CDR3 DNA sequence: TGTGCCATCAGTGATCGGTCCGGGGGGGGGAATGAGCAGTTCTTC. Translating it yields CAISDRSGGGNEQFF. V usage is TRBV10-3 and J usage is TRBJ2-1; 8 bases fit TRBD2. From germline, CDR1 is ENHRY and CDR2 SYGVKD. V shed 3 bases, J shed 7 bases, and the junction held 8 bases outside the gene matches. The CDR3 is 15 amino acids.

This clonotype was found many times. This chain joins TRBV6-2 or TRBV6-3 and TRBJ1-3; D not resolved. CDR3 size: 13 residues. The V gene's germline CDR1 is MNHEY and CDR2 SVGEGT. The germline V and J ends were trimmed by 6 bases and 0 bases, with 6 bases remaining between them. CDR3 protein: CASSSYSGNTIYF. The CDR3 DNA sequence: TGTGCCAGCAGCTCCTACTCTGGAAACACCATATATTTT.

This clonotype was found many times. The rearrangement links TRBV6-6 to TRBJ2-6; D possibly corresponds to TRBD2 (6 bases). This CDR3 comprises 16 residues. CDR1 is MNHNY and CDR2 is SVGAGI in the germline V gene (reference sequence). The ends were cut back, 6 bases at V and 0 bases at J, with 12 bases in the middle. The CDR3 here is CASSTGLTSGANVLTF. CDR3 sequence (DNA): TGTGCCAGCAGCACGGGACTCACCTCTGGGGCCAACGTCCTGACTTTC.

There are many counts of this clonotype. The chain carries TRBV3-1 and TRBJ2-2; the match to TRBD1 covers 9 bases. Germline V gene sequence: CDR1 LGHDT, CDR2 YNNKEL (reference sequence). The CDR3 is made up of 16 amino acids. Unmatched junction bases numbered 4, after V lost 5 bases and J lost 0 bases. The CDR3 reads CASSVTGGPNTGELFF. In DNA, the CDR3 is TGTGCCAGCAGCGTAACAGGGGGCCCGAACACCGGGGAGCTGTTTTTT.

This clonotype came up many times. The chain carries TRBV29-1 and TRBJ2-2; D possibly matches TRBD1 or TRBD2 (5 bases each). The CDR3 has 17 residues. The germline CDR1 and CDR2 sequences are SQVTM and ANQGSEA. Trimming left V 0 bases short and J 1 base short, with 15 bases between. CDR3 residues: CSVEDLPGTENTGELFF. The CDR3 coding sequence is TGCAGCGTTGAAGACCTTCCCGGGACGGAGAACACCGGGGAGCTGTTTTTT.

This clonotype was detected many times. Relative to the germline gene, one junction end is altered; a read error may explain this. The J gene is TRBJ1-5, the V gene TRBV4-1; unclear D gene. The CDR3 runs to 15 residues. Germline V gene data show CDR1 as MGHRA and CDR2 as YSYEKL. The CDR3 bases are TGCGCCATCAGCCAAGGGCCTGGCCCTAATCAGCCCCAGCATTTT. Its translation: CAISQGPGPNQPQHF.

This clonotype was counted many times. This chain uses TRBV20-1 with TRBJ2-5, with TRBD1 as a possible D gene (6 bases). V was pared by 6 bases and J by 0 bases, with 14 bases between. The CDR3 runs to 14 residues. The germline CDR1 and CDR2 sequences are DFQATT and SNEGSKA (reference sequence). The CDR3 DNA is TGCAGTGCGGGAGCCGGGACAAACCAAGAGACCCAGTACTTC. Translated: CSAGAGTNQETQYF.

This clonotype has at least ten counts. The chain carries TRBV12-3 or TRBV12-4 and TRBJ2-7, with TRBD2 as a possible D gene (7 bases). V lost 4 bases, J lost 3 bases, and 16 bases lay in between. The CDR3 has 15 amino acids. CDR3: CASSSRAGHRYEQYF. CDR3 nucleotides: TGTGCCAGCAGTTCCCGAGCGGGACACCGCTACGAGCAGTACTTC.

This clonotype was recorded at least ten times. V usage is TRBV7-8 and J usage is TRBJ1-5; D gene unclear. This CDR3 spans 17 amino acids. In germline, CDR1 is SGHVS, CDR2 FQNEAQ. The germline V and J ends were trimmed by 5 bases and 1 base, with 18 bases remaining between them. CDR3 DNA: TGTGCCAGCAGCCCAGGATTAGGGAACTTAAGCAATCAGCCCCAGCATTTT. Residues: CASSPGLGNLSNQPQHF.